This is a list of T cell receptor beta chains from one sample in a study of beta chain features in type 1 diabetes. Some clones are missing from TCRdb's copy, which holds only in-frame ones; the method was immunoSEQ multiplex PCR. The sample lists 810,000 or so clones, around a sixth occurring once. The material sequenced was naive CD4+ T cells from blood. The receptors shown here come from a young woman in good health. Each CDR3 is given with its conserved first and last residue. Each record gives: V gene, clone size, D gene, J gene, CDR3 protein, CDR3 DNA. D genes are given only for firm matches. Only some rows state a clone size, as once, few, many or a class for expanded clones.

TRBV29-1	few	TRBD2	TRBJ2-5	CSAARLAGGRETQYF	TGCAGCGCCGCCAGACTAGCGGGGGGACGGGAGACCCAGTACTTC
TRBV6-6	few	NA	TRBJ2-7	CASSYSRDRQTYEQYF	TGTGCCAGCAGTTACTCGAGGGACCGTCAGACCTACGAGCAGTACTTC
TRBV5-4	NA	NA	TRBJ2-7	CASSPSAVSYEQYF	TGTGCCAGCAGCCCCTCAGCGGTCTCCTACGAGCAGTACTTC
TRBV11-1	NA	TRBD2	TRBJ2-7	CASSFRSAGGPPREQYF	TGTGCCAGCAGCTTTCGTTCAGCGGGAGGCCCCCCCCGGGAGCAGTACTTC
TRBV19	few	TRBD1	TRBJ1-5	CASTVQTGRNQPQHF	TGTGCCAGTACTGTTCAGACAGGGCGGAATCAGCCCCAGCATTTT
TRBV28	few	NA	TRBJ1-4	CASGVWPNEKLFF	TGTGCCAGCGGAGTCTGGCCAAATGAAAAACTGTTTTTT
TRBV11-2	NA	NA	TRBJ2-1	CASARWDGQQFF	TGTGCCAGCGCTCGATGGGACGGACAGCAGTTCTTC
TRBV9	NA	NA	TRBJ2-1	CASSPVRPNEQFF	TGTGCCAGCAGCCCAGTGCGACCCAATGAGCAGTTCTTC
TRBV7-9	NA	TRBD1	TRBJ2-1	CASSLGQGFNEQFF	TGTGCCAGCAGCTTAGGACAGGGCTTCAATGAGCAGTTCTTC
TRBV6-5	NA	TRBD1	TRBJ1-5	CASSSLGQGPNQPQHF	TGTGCCAGCAGTTCTCTGGGACAGGGCCCCAATCAGCCCCAGCATTTT
TRBV6-5	few	NA	TRBJ1-5	CASHMQGDNQPQHF	TGTGCCAGCCACATGCAGGGAGACAATCAGCCCCAGCATTTT
TRBV5-1	few	TRBD1	TRBJ2-2	CASSRQGHGTGELFF	TGCGCCAGCAGTAGACAGGGCCACGGCACCGGGGAGCTGTTTTTT
TRBV19	NA	TRBD2	TRBJ2-3	CASSIDRGGTDTQYF	TGTGCCAGTAGTATAGATCGGGGGGGTACAGATACGCAGTATTTT
TRBV7-2	few	TRBD2	TRBJ2-1	CASSVRRTSGRNEQFF	TGTGCCAGCAGCGTAAGGCGGACTAGCGGGAGGAATGAGCAGTTCTTC
TRBV6-6	few	NA	TRBJ2-1	CASSYTNKQFF	TGTGCCAGCAGTTACACAAACAAGCAGTTCTTC
TRBV14	NA	NA	TRBJ2-7	CASSRSQIRDEQYF	TGTGCCAGCAGCCGGTCGCAGATTAGGGACGAGCAGTACTTC
TRBV10-3	NA	NA	TRBJ2-2	CAISELGGPNTGELFF	TGTGCCATCAGTGAGTTGGGGGGCCCGAACACCGGGGAGCTGTTTTTT
TRBV28	NA	NA	TRBJ2-6	CASQAGYAGANVLTF	TGTGCCAGCCAGGCGGGGTATGCTGGGGCCAACGTCCTGACTTTC
TRBV7-8	few	TRBD2	TRBJ2-5	CASSLDSVGGQETQYF	TGTGCCAGCAGCTTAGATTCAGTGGGGGGGCAAGAGACCCAGTACTTC
TRBV4-3	few	NA	TRBJ2-5	CASSLWMKETQYF	TGCGCCAGCAGCCTGTGGATGAAAGAGACCCAGTACTTC
TRBV10-3	few	NA	TRBJ2-5	CAISESPGETQYF	TGTGCCATCAGTGAGTCGCCGGGGGAGACCCAGTACTTC
TRBV7-2	NA	TRBD1	TRBJ2-7	CASRATGQGSYEQYF	TGTGCCAGCAGAGCGACGGGACAGGGTAGCTACGAGCAGTACTTC
TRBV19	NA	TRBD1	TRBJ1-5	CASSTARPIAGTGVNQPQHF	TGTGCCAGTAGTACAGCTCGCCCTATTGCTGGGACAGGGGTCAATCAGCCCCAGCATTTT
TRBV4-1	NA	NA	TRBJ2-2	CASSPTWAANTGELFF	TGCGCCAGCAGCCCGACCTGGGCGGCGAACACCGGGGAGCTGTTTTTT
TRBV7-9	NA	NA	TRBJ2-4	CASSLGQTSTAKNIQYF	TGTGCCAGCAGCTTAGGCCAGACTAGTACAGCCAAAAACATTCAGTACTTC
TRBV28	NA	NA	TRBJ2-7	CATARSSYEQYF	TGTGCCACCGCTAGGAGCTCCTACGAGCAGTACTTC
TRBV15	NA	NA	TRBJ2-2	CATSSGRGYTGELFF	TGTGCCACCAGCTCGGGGCGAGGGTACACCGGGGAGCTGTTTTTT
TRBV2	NA	NA	TRBJ1-5	CASSDRSGDQPQHF	TGTGCCAGCAGTGATCGGTCCGGGGATCAGCCCCAGCATTTT
TRBV28	NA	NA	TRBJ2-5	CASSAFGALGETQYF	TGTGCCAGCAGCGCGTTTGGAGCCCTGGGAGAGACCCAGTACTTC
TRBV7-2	NA	NA	TRBJ1-6	CASSLVIQSPLHF	TGTGCCAGCAGCTTAGTTATACAGTCACCCCTCCACTTT
TRBV11-2	NA	TRBD1	TRBJ2-5	CASSTYRGQETQYF	TGTGCCAGCAGCACCTACAGGGGGCAAGAGACCCAGTACTTC
TRBV9	NA	TRBD2	TRBJ2-1	CASSVEGLAAYYGNEQFF	TGTGCCAGCAGCGTAGAAGGACTAGCGGCCTACTATGGCAATGAGCAGTTCTTC
TRBV28	NA	NA	TRBJ2-7	CASNRQDGVSEQYF	TGTGCCAGCAATAGACAGGATGGGGTGTCCGAGCAGTACTTC
TRBV7-8	few	TRBD1	TRBJ2-6	CASSWGQTAGANVLTF	TGTGCCAGCAGTTGGGGACAGACTGCTGGGGCCAACGTCCTGACTTTC
TRBV6-5	NA	NA	TRBJ2-1	CASSYRYNIPKNEQFF	TGTGCCAGCAGTTACAGATATAACATTCCGAAGAATGAGCAGTTCTTC
TRBV18	NA	NA	TRBJ2-6	CASSGPPLSSGANVLTF	TGTGCCAGCTCAGGTCCGCCCCTCTCCTCTGGGGCCAACGTCCTGACTTTC
TRBV10-3	NA	TRBD1	TRBJ2-7	CAISEGQGTYEQYF	TGTGCCATCAGTGAAGGACAGGGAACTTACGAGCAGTACTTC
TRBV28	NA	TRBD2	TRBJ2-1	CASTSSTSGVYNEQFF	TGTGCCAGCACTTCCTCGACTAGCGGGGTATACAATGAGCAGTTCTTC
TRBV7-2	few	NA	TRBJ1-4	CASSFQERRANEKLFF	TGTGCCAGCAGCTTTCAGGAGAGGAGGGCTAATGAAAAACTGTTTTTT
TRBV28	NA	NA	TRBJ2-4	CASSRLGTVAKNIQYF	TGTGCCAGCAGCCGTTTGGGCACCGTAGCCAAAAACATTCAGTACTTC